These T cell receptor beta chains were read from a single sample in a study of T cells in Graves' hyperthyroidism and ophthalmopathy. TCRdb ran MiXCR on the multiplex PCR reads and lists one entry per CDR3 protein. The sample lists 450,000 to 650,000 distinct CDR3 sequences, around 14% occurring once. Sequencing used blood. The receptors derive from a woman aged 18-30 years with Graves' ophthalmopathy. Each CDR3 is given with its conserved first and last residue. Fields, in order: J gene, clone size, CDR3 length, D gene, V gene, CDR3 protein, CDR3 DNA. The D gene is left open where the match is weak. Not every row has a clone size; where given, it reads once, few, many or a size class.

TRBJ2-1,many,17,TRBD1,TRBV7-3,CASSPTPIGGTSNEQFF,TGTGCCAGCAGCCCCACTCCTATAGGGGGCACTTCCAATGAGCAGTTCTTC
TRBJ1-1,many,14,TRBD1,TRBV7-8,CASSFGSGGTGAFF,TGTGCCAGCAGCTTCGGTTCTGGTGGGACAGGAGCTTTCTTT
TRBJ2-1,.,14,TRBD2,TRBV18,CASSPGTSGRACFF,TGTGCCAGCTCACCGGGGACTAGCGGGAGGGCCTGTTTCTTC
TRBJ2-1,.,20,TRBD2,TRBV5-1,CASSFSPGLAGNSKYNEQFF,TGCGCCAGCAGCTTTTCGCCGGGACTAGCGGGAAATAGCAAGTACAATGAGCAGTTCTTC
TRBJ2-3,.,18,TRBD2,TRBV20-1,CSARAPGLAGGVGNTQYF,TGCAGTGCTAGAGCCCCGGGACTAGCGGGAGGAGTGGGAAATACGCAGTATTTT
TRBJ1-3,.,15,TRBD1,TRBV7-7,CASSLGRDRGNTIYF,TGTGCTAGCAGCTTAGGCCGGGACAGGGGGAACACCATATATTTT
TRBJ1-6,many,14,.,TRBV28,CASTSGLGSSPLHF,TGTGCCAGCACCTCCGGACTGGGGAGTTCACCCCTCCACTTT
TRBJ2-7,many,14,.,TRBV28,CASSLGRANNEQYF,TGTGCCAGCAGTTTAGGTCGAGCGAACAACGAGCAGTACTTC
TRBJ2-1,many,15,TRBD2,TRBV5-1,CASSLLGRDSNEQFF,TGCGCCAGCAGCTTACTCGGGAGGGATTCCAATGAGCAGTTCTTC
TRBJ1-4,many,16,.,TRBV7-9,CASRGGGGPTNEKLFF,TGTGCCAGCAGAGGCGGGGGTGGACCAACTAATGAAAAACTGTTTTTT
TRBJ2-3,many,16,TRBD2,TRBV3-1,CASRLGAGVGQDTQYF,TGTGCCAGCCGACTCGGAGCGGGAGTTGGACAAGATACGCAGTATTTT
TRBJ1-1,many,16,.,TRBV20-1,CSARDLGDLGNTEAFF,TGCAGTGCTAGAGATCTAGGGGATTTGGGGAACACTGAAGCTTTCTTT
TRBJ2-1,many,19,TRBD2,TRBV2,CASSDDGLAGGPFYNEQFF,TGTGCCAGCAGTGACGATGGGCTAGCGGGAGGGCCGTTCTACAATGAGCAGTTCTTC
TRBJ2-7,.,13,.,TRBV12-3/TRBV12-4,CATQQAPAREQYF,TGTGCCACCCAACAGGCCCCAGCGCGGGAGCAGTACTTC
TRBJ2-2,few,14,.,TRBV27,CASSLTGVFGQLFF,TGTGCCAGCAGTTTAACTGGCGTGTTCGGGCAGCTGTTTTTT
TRBJ2-1,.,12,.,TRBV10-3,CALGGSINEQFF,TGTGCCCTAGGGGGATCAATCAATGAGCAGTTCTTC
TRBJ1-2,many,12,.,TRBV6-1,CASSVGNYGYTF,TGTGCCAGCAGTGTGGGGAACTATGGCTACACCTTC
TRBJ1-5,many,13,.,TRBV6-1,CASQRLLNQPQHF,TGTGCCAGCCAAAGGCTGTTGAATCAGCCCCAGCATTTT
TRBJ2-3,many,14,TRBD1,TRBV20-1,CSAPTGAREDTQYF,TGCAGTGCCCCGACAGGGGCGCGGGAAGATACGCAGTATTTT
TRBJ2-7,many,14,.,TRBV7-2,CASSYPDRSYEQYF,TGTGCCAGCAGCTACCCGGACAGATCCTACGAGCAGTACTTC
TRBJ1-2,.,11,.,TRBV29-1,CSVDRSGGYTF,TGCAGCGTTGACCGATCCGGGGGCTACACCTTC
TRBJ2-3,.,14,.,TRBV7-9,CAILTEAYTDTQYF,TGTGCCATTTTGACGGAAGCCTACACAGATACGCAGTATTTT
TRBJ2-2,.,15,TRBD2,TRBV5-1,CASSGGGENTGELFF,TGCGCCAGCTCTGGGGGGGGAGAGAACACCGGGGAGCTGTTTTTT
TRBJ2-5,many,16,TRBD2,TRBV3-1,CASSRLTSGSEETQYF,TGTGCCAGCAGTCGCTTGACTAGCGGGAGTGAAGAGACCCAGTACTTC
TRBJ1-6,.,16,.,TRBV7-9,CASSLAKQARNSPLHF,TGTGCCAGCAGCTTAGCGAAGCAGGCGCGTAATTCACCCCTCCACTTT
TRBJ2-6,few,14,.,TRBV12-5,CASGYGFGANVLTF,TGTGCTAGTGGTTATGGGTTTGGGGCCAACGTCCTGACTTTC
TRBJ1-1,few,17,.,TRBV29-1,CSYSSPGQKRGNTEAFF,TGCAGCTACAGCTCCCCGGGACAAAAACGAGGGAACACTGAAGCCTTCTTT
TRBJ1-3,.,16,.,TRBV28,CASSTTGSRSGNTIYF,TGTGCCAGCAGTACGACTGGCAGCCGCTCTGGAAACACCATATATTTT
TRBJ2-4,few,14,TRBD2,TRBV6-2/TRBV6-3,CASRPREGGNIQYF,TGTGCCAGCAGGCCCCGGGAGGGCGGAAACATTCAGTACTTC
TRBJ2-2,many,19,TRBD2,TRBV12-3/TRBV12-4,CASSLRRTSGRANTGELFF,TGTGCCAGCAGTTTGCGCAGGACTAGCGGGAGAGCGAACACCGGGGAGCTGTTTTTT
TRBJ1-2,few,16,.,TRBV15,CATSRDLGDEARGYTF,TGTGCCACCAGCAGAGATCTCGGGGATGAAGCTCGCGGCTACACCTTC
TRBJ2-7,few,14,TRBD2,TRBV19,CASSILAGLNEQYF,TGTGCCAGTAGTATACTAGCGGGATTGAACGAGCAGTACTTC
TRBJ2-7,many,14,TRBD2,TRBV7-9,CASSSGGVVYEQYF,TGTGCCAGCAGCTCCGGGGGGGTAGTCTACGAGCAGTACTTC
TRBJ2-1,many,17,TRBD2,TRBV7-3,CASSSRLAGVGGNEQFF,TGTGCCAGCAGTTCAAGACTAGCGGGAGTAGGGGGCAATGAGCAGTTCTTC
TRBJ2-3,.,17,.,TRBV27,CASSLYSRTDITDTQYF,TGTGCCAGCAGTTTATATTCCAGGACGGATATCACAGATACGCAGTATTTT
TRBJ1-1,many,15,TRBD1,TRBV6-1,CASIKTGTVETRAFF,TGTGCCAGCATTAAAACAGGGACAGTAGAGACGCGGGCTTTCTTT
TRBJ2-5,many,15,.,TRBV3-1,CASSQGGADQETQYF,TGTGCCAGCAGCCAAGGGGGGGCAGACCAAGAGACCCAGTACTTC
TRBJ2-7,many,13,TRBD1,TRBV6-1,CASLTTGRGEQYF,TGTGCCAGTTTAACGACAGGGCGAGGCGAGCAGTACTTC
TRBJ1-4,few,16,.,TRBV6-2/TRBV6-3,CASSYSAGESNEKLFF,TGTGCCAGCAGTTACTCCGCAGGGGAATCGAATGAAAAACTGTTTTTT
TRBJ1-4,many,13,.,TRBV28,CASTAIGNEKLFF,TGTGCCAGCACGGCCATTGGGAATGAAAAACTGTTTTTT
TRBJ2-3,many,17,.,TRBV28,CASSGRRWTPSTDTQYF,TGTGCCAGCAGCGGTCGGCGATGGACTCCTAGCACAGATACGCAGTATTTT
TRBJ1-6,few,15,.,TRBV9,CASSVGTAKISPLHF,TGTGCCAGCAGCGTAGGCACAGCCAAAATTTCACCCCTCCACTTT
TRBJ1-6,many,12,TRBD1,TRBV7-2,CASGTANSPLHF,TGTGCCAGCGGGACAGCGAATTCACCCCTCCACTTT
TRBJ1-2,.,15,TRBD1,TRBV9,CASSVGTGVVYGYTF,TGTGCCAGCAGCGTAGGGACAGGGGTGGTCTATGGCTACACCTTC
TRBJ1-1,many,13,TRBD1,TRBV6-1,CASRGQWNTEAFF,TGTGCCAGCAGGGGACAGTGGAACACTGAAGCTTTCTTT
TRBJ2-1,many,15,TRBD2,TRBV2,CASSARGGSGNEQFF,TGTGCCAGCAGTGCGAGGGGCGGGAGTGGTAATGAGCAGTTCTTC
TRBJ2-3,.,15,TRBD1,TRBV11-2,CASSLDRGFTDTQYF,TGTGCCAGCAGCTTAGACAGGGGGTTCACAGATACGCAGTATTTT
TRBJ1-2,few,13,.,TRBV28,CAIKEAVDYGYTF,TGTGCCATCAAAGAAGCGGTCGACTATGGCTACACCTTC
TRBJ2-3,.,15,.,TRBV5-4,CASSLKAEGTDTQYF,TGTGCCAGCAGCTTGAAGGCGGAGGGCACAGATACGCAGTATTTT
TRBJ2-1,many,16,.,TRBV7-9,CASAGIGGRSYNEQFF,TGTGCCAGCGCTGGGATTGGGGGTAGGTCCTACAATGAGCAGTTCTTC
TRBJ2-1,many,16,TRBD2,TRBV12-3/TRBV12-4,CASITSTSFSYNEQFF,TGTGCCAGCATTACCTCGACTAGCTTCTCCTACAATGAGCAGTTCTTC
TRBJ2-4,few,14,.,TRBV11-1,CASSSSLAKNIQYF,TGTGCCAGCAGCTCCAGCCTAGCCAAAAACATTCAGTACTTC
TRBJ2-1,few,14,TRBD1,TRBV11-3,CASSKQGAGNEQFF,TGTGCCAGCAGTAAACAGGGGGCGGGAAATGAGCAGTTCTTC
TRBJ2-7,.,14,.,TRBV20-1,CSAARLERAYEQYF,TGCAGTGCTGCCCGACTAGAGCGGGCCTACGAGCAGTACTTC
TRBJ1-2,.,15,.,TRBV3-1,CASSRRSGANYGYTF,TGTGCCAGCAGCCGACGTTCGGGGGCTAACTATGGCTACACCTTC